Reported below is one T cell receptor beta chain. Its antigen remains unknown. This CDR3 is built from 23 residues. This record belongs to a study of T cells in narcolepsy. Whole-study findings and limits: Autoreactive clonotypes reportedly recurred in blood of same and different patients, not controls. Same-patient CSF and blood CD4+ T cell clonotypes included HCRT-specific and TRIB2-specific autoreactive ones.

Clones were sequenced by immunoSEQ multiplex PCR, and TCRdb holds only the in-frame ones, with some missing. This table has 20,000 to 25,000 clones, around 85% appearing once. The sequenced sample was memory (CD45RA-) CD4+ T cells from blood. The clonotype originates from a human donor in good health. The V and J genes are TRBV21-1 and TRBJ1-5; the table's TRBD1 call for D was not verified on the DNA. TRBV21-1 has pseudogene status. The CDR3 loop reads CASSKGPDRGQGEPRPRNQPQHF. The CDR3 DNA sequence: TGTGCCAGCAGCAAAGGCCCCGACCGCGGACAGGGGGAACCGAGACCCCGCAATCAGCCCCAGCATTTT.